Sequencing of this T cell receptor (beta chain) was carried out in a study of T cells in Graves' hyperthyroidism and ophthalmopathy. In this sample, this clonotype turned up many times. The V gene's germline CDR1 is SGHAT and CDR2 FQNNGV. CDR3 size: 15 residues. The V gene end was trimmed by 5 bases and the J gene end by 4 bases; junction bases not matched to a gene: 5. RNA transcripts were the template for amplifying TCR beta CDR3 regions. First-round RT-PCR of the TCR CDR3 relied on the HTBI primer set. TCRdb ran MiXCR on the multiplex PCR reads and lists one entry per CDR3 protein. The sample contains about 610,000 distinct CDR3 sequences, around 15% of which appear only once. PBMCs were obtained from over 8.5 ml fresh peripheral blood.

Sequencing used blood. This TCR came from a woman aged 40 to 50 with Graves' ophthalmopathy. The chain combines TRBV11-2 with TRBJ2-5, with TRBD2 identical over 12 bases. CDR3 in DNA: TGTGCCAGCAGCCGACTAGCGGGAGTGGGAGAGACCCAGTACTTC. It specifies CASSRLAGVGETQYF.